This is a list of T cell receptor beta chains from one sample in a study of OX40 agonist ivuxolimab in advanced cancers. Only in-frame clones appear in the TCRdb table, and some are missing; sequencing was by immunoSEQ multiplex PCR. The repertoire holds under 100,000 clones, with 75% to 95% as singletons. This specimen was CD4+ or CD8+ T cells sorted from blood, taken in a trial of the OX40 agonist ivuxolimab. The receptors shown here come from an adult with an advanced solid tumor such as melanoma, head and neck, liver or kidney cancer. Each CDR3 is given with its conserved first and last residue. The D gene is left open where the match is weak. Not all rows give a size; the values are once, few, many and, for expanded clones, a class.

d_gene: .; abundance: .; v_gene: TRBV10-3; j_gene: TRBJ2-7; CDR3nt: TGTGCCATGGCAACGGGGTCCACTTTTGGGGAGCAGTACTTC; CDR3aa: CAMATGSTFGEQYF
d_gene: .; abundance: .; v_gene: TRBV28; j_gene: TRBJ2-7; CDR3nt: TGTGCCAGCAGCCGCCTATACGAGCAGTACTTC; CDR3aa: CASSRLYEQYF
d_gene: TRBD1; abundance: .; v_gene: TRBV18; j_gene: TRBJ1-5; CDR3nt: TGTGCCAGCTCACCCGACGGGACAGGGGGCTATGGCAATCAGCCCCAGCATTTT; CDR3aa: CASSPDGTGGYGNQPQHF
d_gene: .; abundance: .; v_gene: TRBV10-1; j_gene: TRBJ2-3; CDR3nt: TGCGCCAGCAGCCCGGGGCTGAATACGCAGTATTTT; CDR3aa: CASSPGLNTQYF
d_gene: TRBD2; abundance: .; v_gene: TRBV5-1; j_gene: TRBJ2-5; CDR3nt: TGCGCCAGCAGCGTACTTAGCGGGAGAAGAGAGACCCAGTACTTC; CDR3aa: CASSVLSGRRETQYF
d_gene: .; abundance: .; v_gene: TRBV25-1; j_gene: TRBJ2-7; CDR3nt: TGTGCCAGCAGTGAAGGGGCTCCCAGAAACGAGCAGTACTTC; CDR3aa: CASSEGAPRNEQYF
d_gene: .; abundance: .; v_gene: TRBV4-3; j_gene: TRBJ2-5; CDR3nt: TGCGCCAGCAGCCAAGGTACGGGACGGCAAGAGACCCAGTACTTC; CDR3aa: CASSQGTGRQETQYF
d_gene: .; abundance: .; v_gene: TRBV2; j_gene: TRBJ2-3; CDR3nt: TGTGCCAGCAGGGGACTTCTAGCTAATACGCAGTATTTT; CDR3aa: CASRGLLANTQYF
d_gene: .; abundance: .; v_gene: TRBV9; j_gene: TRBJ1-5; CDR3nt: TGTGCCAGCAGCGTAGGTATGGGATCCAATCAGCCCCAGCATTTT; CDR3aa: CASSVGMGSNQPQHF
d_gene: TRBD2; abundance: .; v_gene: TRBV11-2; j_gene: TRBJ2-1; CDR3nt: TGTGCCAGCAGCTTCATCGCTAGCGGTAACAATGAGCAGTTCTTC; CDR3aa: CASSFIASGNNEQFF
d_gene: .; abundance: .; v_gene: TRBV10-1; j_gene: TRBJ2-5; CDR3nt: TGCGCCAGCAGTGAGTCGGCAGGGTATCGGGGAGAGACCCAGTACTTC; CDR3aa: CASSESAGYRGETQYF
d_gene: TRBD2; abundance: .; v_gene: TRBV5-1; j_gene: TRBJ2-3; CDR3nt: TGCGCCAGCAGCAAGGGACTAATCACAGATACGCAGTATTTT; CDR3aa: CASSKGLITDTQYF
d_gene: TRBD1; abundance: once; v_gene: TRBV9; j_gene: TRBJ2-3; CDR3nt: TGTGCCAGCAGCGTACGGACAGGGGATGTCACAGATACGCAGTATTTT; CDR3aa: CASSVRTGDVTDTQYF
d_gene: TRBD2; abundance: .; v_gene: TRBV6-1; j_gene: TRBJ2-3; CDR3nt: TGTGCCAGCAGTTTTCTAGCGGGAGACTCAGATACGCAGTATTTT; CDR3aa: CASSFLAGDSDTQYF
d_gene: .; abundance: .; v_gene: TRBV6-1; j_gene: TRBJ1-2; CDR3nt: TGTGCCAGCAGTGGAACCAGCGGACCTAACTATGGCTACACCTTC; CDR3aa: CASSGTSGPNYGYTF
d_gene: .; abundance: few; v_gene: TRBV9; j_gene: TRBJ1-1; CDR3nt: TGTGCCAGCAGCGTAGGGCCCATGAACACTGAAGCTTTCTTT; CDR3aa: CASSVGPMNTEAFF
d_gene: .; abundance: .; v_gene: TRBV7-2; j_gene: TRBJ2-1; CDR3nt: TGTGCCAGCAGCAGAAGGGCGGTTAATGAGCAGTTCTTC; CDR3aa: CASSRRAVNEQFF